Shown below are 23 T cell receptor beta chains from a single sample sequenced in a study of CD8+CD57+ T cells in acquired aplastic anemia. Individuals selected for sequencing had exhibited CD8+CD57+ cell expansion on flow cytometry. The template used for profiling TCR beta VDJ and CDR3 was genomic DNA. One entry per CDR3 protein results from TCRdb running MiXCR on the reads. The sample lists 150,000 to 200,000 distinct CDR3 sequences, 48% seen once, with about 1.7% in the top ten. Material for sequencing was sorted CD4+, CD8+, or CD8+CD57+ T cells (not recorded which) from PBMCs. These TCRs come from a human donor with aplastic anemia.

V usage is TRBV19 and J usage is TRBJ2-5, with TRBD2 matching over 7 bases. The CDR3 loop spans 16 amino acids. Germline V CDR1 and CDR2: LNHDA, SQIVND (reference sequence). V was clipped by 3 bases and J by 5 bases; unmatched bases: 12. For the CDR3, the DNA is TGTGCCAGTAGTATCGGACTAGGCGGGGAGCGGGAGACCCAGTACTTC. Translating it yields CASSIGLGGERETQYF.

The sample holds many counts of this clonotype. CDR3 sequence reads: CASSWIRDFNNEQFF. The CDR3 nucleotides are TGTGCCAGCAGCTGGATCCGGGACTTTAATAATGAGCAGTTCTTC. The rearrangement uses TRBV7-2 and TRBJ2-1, with D maybe TRBD2 (6 bases). V shed 4 bases and J shed 7 bases, with 17 bases lying between them. Germline V gene sequence: CDR1 SGHTA, CDR2 FQGNSA. The CDR3 length is 15 residues.

At least ten counts were recorded for this clonotype. The rearrangement links TRBV7-9 to TRBJ2-7, with D maybe TRBD2 (5 bases). Germline V gene data show CDR1 as SEHNR and CDR2 as FQNEAQ (reference sequence). Trimming removed 3 bases at V and 7 bases at J, with 10 bases between. The CDR3 totals 12 residues. This CDR3 reads CASSFSGGEQYF. In nucleotides, the CDR3 is TGTGCCAGCAGCTTTTCTGGCGGGGAGCAGTACTTC.

This clonotype was picked up many times. V gene TRBV19 combines with J gene TRBJ1-5; 7 bases agree with TRBD1. The CDR3 runs to 14 residues. Trimming cost V 5 bases and J 6 bases; bases outside gene matches: 7. CDR1 and CDR2 (germline): LNHDA, SQIVND (reference sequence). The CDR3: CASSDPGGLQPQHF. The CDR3 nucleotides read TGTGCCAGTAGTGATCCAGGGGGTCTTCAGCCCCAGCATTTT.

V usage is TRBV13 and J usage is TRBJ2-2, with TRBD1 as a possible D gene (6 bases). Germline V gives CDR1 PRHDT, CDR2 FYEKMQ (reference sequence). Trimming removed 1 base from V and 5 bases from J, with 17 bases in between. CDR3 length equals 17 residues. The CDR3 coding sequence is TGTGCCAGCAGCTTAGCCCGGGGACACGGAGAAACCGGGGAGCTGTTTTTT. Amino acid sequence: CASSLARGHGETGELFF.

This clonotype has a count of ten or more. V is TRBV12-3 or TRBV12-4 and J is TRBJ1-2; D gene unclear. The CDR3 loop spans 15 amino acids. V lost 5 bases to trimming and J lost 4 bases, with 17 bases between them. The CDR3 region has the DNA TGTGCCAGCAGTGCCTCGCGGCGGATTGGCTATGGCTACACCTTC. Protein: CASSASRRIGYGYTF.

The rearrangement links TRBV7-8 to TRBJ2-3, with D hard to call. Germline V gives CDR1 SGHVS, CDR2 FQNEAQ. V was clipped by 8 bases and J by 3 bases, with 9 bases between them. The CDR3 covers 12 residues. CDR3 sequence: CASAGGTDTQYF. The CDR3 bases are TGTGCCAGCGCCGGTGGTACAGATACGCAGTATTTT.

This clonotype was seen at least ten times. This rearrangement joins TRBV5-1 to TRBJ1-3; D is perhaps TRBD1 (6 bases). Germline V lookup: CDR1 SGHRS, CDR2 YFSETQ. Trimming left V 0 bases short and J 0 bases short, with 7 bases between. The CDR3 has 15 residues. CDR3 sequence: CASSLGTDSGNTIYF. The CDR3 DNA follows: TGCGCCAGCAGCTTGGGGACAGACTCTGGAAACACCATATATTTT.

This clonotype occurred many times. V is TRBV5-1 and J is TRBJ2-7; D gene unclear. Between the trimmed V and J ends, which lost 0 bases and 5 bases, there was a span of 15 bases. The germline V gene has CDR1 SGHRS and CDR2 YFSETQ. This CDR3 contains 15 residues. This chain's CDR3 is CASSLGGSVGHEQYF. For the CDR3, the DNA is TGCGCCAGCAGCTTGGGGGGTTCTGTGGGCCACGAGCAGTACTTC.

Concerning this clonotype itself: A read error is possible here, since a much larger clone lies one base away. J is TRBJ2-2 and V is TRBV4-1; 8 bases are a match to TRBD2. The length of the CDR3 is 16 residues. In germline, CDR1 is MGHRA, CDR2 YSYEKL. CDR3 loop: CASGQEPRGDTGELFF. CDR3 coding DNA: TGCGCCAGCGGCCAGGAGCCGCGGGGGGACACCGGGGAGCTGTTTTTT.

This clonotype was counted between two and nine times. The rearrangement links TRBV3-1 to TRBJ1-1; 8 nucleotides match TRBD1. From germline, CDR1 is LGHDT and CDR2 YNNKEL (reference sequence). The CDR3 covers 15 residues. V lost 0 bases to trimming and J lost 1 base; unmatched junction nucleotides: 1. The CDR3 DNA is TGTGCCAGCAGCCAAGATGGACAGGGGAACACTGAAGCTTTCTTT. Protein: CASSQDGQGNTEAFF.

In its sample, this clonotype ranks as medium-sized. The chain combines TRBV7-8 with TRBJ2-7; possibly TRBD1 or TRBD2 for D (5 bases each). Trimming removed 4 bases at V and 6 bases at J, with 16 bases between. There are 14 residues in the CDR3. Germline V gene lookup returns CDR1 SGHVS and CDR2 FQNEAQ. In DNA, the CDR3 is TGTGCCAGCAGCTCTGGACAACCTGGGGGCGAGCAGTACTTC. It encodes CASSSGQPGGEQYF.

This clonotype was found once. This sequence joins TRBV24-1 and TRBJ2-1, with 9 bases that match TRBD2. With 4 bases clipped from V and 7 bases from J, the junction kept 10 bases outside the gene matches. This CDR3 region has 16 residues. In germline, CDR1 is KGHDR, CDR2 SFDVKD. The CDR3 DNA reads as TGTGCCACCAGTGAGGCTATAGCGGGAGCGGCAAATGAGCAGTTCTTC. It encodes CATSEAIAGAANEQFF.

The chain joins TRBV2 to TRBJ2-7; 7 bases match TRBD2. This CDR3 has 16 residues. CDR1 is SNHLY and CDR2 is FYNNEI in the germline V gene. V trimming: 2 bases; J trimming: 0 bases; junction bases outside the gene matches: 7. CDR3: CASSEISSGSSYEQYF. Here the CDR3 DNA reads TGTGCCAGCAGTGAAATTTCTAGCGGAAGCTCCTACGAGCAGTACTTC.

The gene calls are TRBV19 and TRBJ1-6, with D uncertain. The CDR3 spans 13 residues. Trimming stripped 4 bases from V and 10 bases from J, with 11 bases between. Germline V gives CDR1 LNHDA, CDR2 SQIVND (reference sequence). As DNA, the CDR3 is TGTGCCAGTAGTACGGCCGTGGAATCACCCCTCCACTTT. It codes for CASSTAVESPLHF. Combining the CDR3 with reference TRBV19 and TRBJ1-6 gives the whole variable domain DGGITQSPKYLFRKEGQNVTLSCEQNLNHDAMYWYRQDPGQGLRLIYYSQIVNDFQKGDIAEGYSVSREKKESFPLTVTSAQKNPTAFYLCASSTAVESPLHFGNGTRLTVT.

This clonotype was observed many times. This chain uses TRBV20-1 with TRBJ2-3; 7 nucleotides line up with TRBD1. Germline-derived CDR1 and CDR2 are DFQATT and SNEGSKA (reference sequence). This CDR3 contains 13 residues. The DNA of the CDR3 is TGCAGCACCGGGACAGACGGAACAGATACGCAGTATTTT. Residues: CSTGTDGTDTQYF.

This rearrangement joins TRBV6-5 to TRBJ1-1; 12 bases line up with TRBD1. This CDR3 has 16 amino acids. The germline V gene has CDR1 MNHEY and CDR2 SVGAGI. The V gene end was trimmed by 4 bases and the J gene end by 4 bases; junction bases not matched to a gene: 7. The CDR3 spells CASSSLPGQGATEAFF. The CDR3 DNA is TGTGCCAGCAGTTCTCTACCGGGACAGGGGGCCACTGAAGCTTTCTTT.

This clonotype was found many times. The V gene is TRBV5-1, the J gene TRBJ2-1; 12 nucleotides match TRBD2. Trimming removed 4 bases from V and 8 bases from J; junction bases left unmatched: 10. The CDR3 has 16 residues. Looked up from germline, CDR1 is SGHRS and CDR2 is YFSETQ. The CDR3 is CASSPSTSGRVDEQFF. CDR3 coding DNA: TGCGCCAGCAGCCCCTCGACTAGCGGGAGAGTAGATGAGCAGTTCTTC.

V is TRBV4-1 and J is TRBJ1-5; TRBD1 is a possible D gene (6 bases). This CDR3 is 19 amino acids long. The germline V gene encodes CDR1 MGHRA and CDR2 YSYEKL. V shed 0 bases and J shed 2 bases, with 20 bases lying between them. CDR3: CASSQDPGSPQGRNQPQHF. CDR3 DNA: TGCGCCAGCAGCCAAGACCCAGGCAGTCCACAGGGACGCAATCAGCCCCAGCATTTT.

The rearrangement uses TRBV10-3 and TRBJ1-4; the match to TRBD1 covers 7 bases. V gave up 0 bases and J gave up 6 bases; unmatched junction bases: 7. The CDR3 runs 16 residues. Per germline, CDR1 ENHRY and CDR2 SYGVKD. The CDR3 here is CAISESMAGGYEKLFF. Written as DNA, the CDR3 is TGTGCCATCAGTGAGTCGATGGCAGGGGGTTATGAAAAACTGTTTTTT.

This clonotype was counted many times. The chain has TRBV5-6 and TRBJ2-1; a possible D gene is TRBD2 (6 bases). The V gene lost 0 bases and the J gene lost 12 bases, with 19 bases spanning the gap. The CDR3 loop spans 15 amino acids. CDR1 is SGHDT and CDR2 is YYEEEE in the germline V gene. In DNA, the CDR3 is TGTGCCAGCAGCTTGGGTGAGGAATGGAGGGAAGGGCAGTTCTTC. Its translation is CASSLGEEWREGQFF.

This clonotype was observed at least ten times. The rearrangement joins TRBV7-9 to TRBJ2-3; 10 nucleotides align to TRBD2. V was clipped by 3 bases and J by 3 bases; unmatched bases: 6. Germline V gene sequence: CDR1 SEHNR, CDR2 FQNEAQ (reference sequence). The CDR3 runs to 16 residues. This CDR3 is CASSFGAGGPTDTQYF. CDR3 coding DNA: TGTGCCAGCAGCTTTGGAGCGGGGGGGCCGACAGATACGCAGTATTTT.

This clonotype was detected ten times or more. The chain has TRBV25-1 and TRBJ2-6, with 9 bases aligning to TRBD2. Germline CDR1 and CDR2: MGHDK and SYGVNS. V trimming: 8 bases; J trimming: 0 bases; junction bases outside the gene matches: 5. The length of the CDR3 is 16 residues. For the CDR3, the DNA is TGTGCCAGCTCCAGCGGGGGGAGCTCTGGGGCCAACGTCCTGACTTTC. Translated, it gives CASSSGGSSGANVLTF.